These 4 T cell receptor beta chains came from one sample sequenced in a study of blood T cell repertoires in COVID-19. TCRdb keeps only in-frame clones here, not all; method: immunoSEQ multiplex PCR. Of roughly 400,000 clones in the sample, approximately 91% were seen once. Sequences were obtained from PBMCs or T cells enriched from blood (not recorded which). Every receptor here comes from a woman between 18 and 29 years old who had been exposed to COVID-19.

The chain has TRBV5-8 and TRBJ1-1, with 9 bases identical to TRBD1. The CDR3 totals 13 residues. CDR1 SGHTS and CDR2 YDEGEE come from the germline V gene. The V gene end was trimmed by 4 bases and the J gene end by 5 bases; junction bases not matched to a gene: 3. The CDR3 is CASSTGQGTEAFF. The CDR3 DNA follows: TGTGCCAGCAGCACCGGACAGGGGACTGAAGCTTTCTTT.

This clone was seen only once. The chain recombines TRBV4-1 with TRBJ2-2; D is unresolved. CDR1 and CDR2 from the germline V gene are MGHRA and YSYEKL. This CDR3 contains 16 residues. The V gene lost 1 base and the J gene lost 4 bases, with 13 bases spanning the gap. The CDR3 sequence: CASSQGSRAITGELFF. The CDR3 DNA reads TGCGCCAGCAGCCAAGGGTCAAGAGCGATCACCGGGGAGCTGTTTTTT.

This rearrangement joins TRBV7-8 to TRBJ2-1, with 11 bases aligning to TRBD2. Looked up from germline, CDR1 is SGHVS and CDR2 is FQNEAQ. CDR3 size: 16 residues. The J segment lost 9 bases and the V segment lost 3 bases, leaving 10 bases of the junction unmatched. The CDR3 bases are TGTGCCAGCAGCTTTGGTAGCGGGAGGGCCTGGAGTGAGCAGTTCTTC. It encodes CASSFGSGRAWSEQFF.

This rearrangement joins TRBV7-6 to TRBJ1-1; tentative D call: TRBD1 (6 bases). There are 14 residues in the CDR3. Germline V lookup: CDR1 SGHVS, CDR2 FNYEAQ. V was pared by 4 bases and J by 12 bases, with 21 bases between. CDR3 sequence: CASSSGTQGPGSFF. The CDR3 DNA reads TGTGCCAGCAGCTCAGGAACCCAGGGGCCGGGGTCTTTCTTT.